Listed below are T cell receptor beta chains from one sample, sequenced in a study of OX40 agonist ivuxolimab in advanced cancers. Clones were sequenced by immunoSEQ multiplex PCR, and TCRdb holds only the in-frame ones, with some missing. This table holds tens of thousands of clones, 90% to 95% found once. The source was CD4+ or CD8+ T cells sorted from blood, collected in a trial of the OX40 agonist ivuxolimab. The receptor source for this set is an adult with an advanced solid tumor such as melanoma, head and neck, liver or kidney cancer. Both conserved end residues are part of each CDR3. D genes are given only for firm matches. A row's size may be missing; if present it is once, few, many or a size class.

j_gene	abundance	len	v_gene	d_gene	CDR3aa	CDR3nt
TRBJ1-3	.	16	TRBV9	TRBD1	CASSDAQGFIGNTIYF	TGTGCCAGCAGCGACGCACAGGGGTTCATTGGAAACACCATATATTTT
TRBJ2-3	.	17	TRBV7-9	TRBD2	CASSLGLAGGRTDTQYF	TGTGCCAGCAGCCTCGGACTAGCGGGAGGACGCACAGATACGCAGTATTTT
TRBJ1-5	.	18	TRBV27	TRBD1	CASSLTKPGTGSNQPQHF	TGTGCCAGCAGTTTAACCAAACCCGGGACAGGGAGCAATCAGCCCCAGCATTTT
TRBJ2-3	.	14	TRBV10-1	TRBD1	CASGGTGETDTQYF	TGCGCCAGCGGTGGGACAGGAGAGACAGATACGCAGTATTTT
TRBJ2-7	.	16	TRBV6-1	.	CASSEPSSAVSYEQYF	TGTGCCAGCAGTGAACCCTCTAGCGCCGTCTCCTACGAGCAGTACTTC
TRBJ2-1	.	11	TRBV10-3	.	CAISETNEQFF	TGTGCCATCAGTGAGACAAATGAGCAGTTCTTC
TRBJ2-1	.	15	TRBV7-6	.	CASSLVPNMGDEQFF	TGTGCCAGCAGCTTAGTCCCGAATATGGGGGATGAGCAGTTCTTC
TRBJ2-7	once	15	TRBV6-5	.	CASSYEQGLSYEQYF	TGTGCCAGCAGTTACGAACAGGGCCTCTCCTACGAGCAGTACTTC
TRBJ1-1	.	15	TRBV2	.	CASSELRFENTEAFF	TGTGCCAGCAGTGAACTGCGGTTTGAGAACACTGAAGCTTTCTTT
TRBJ2-7	few	12	TRBV2	.	CASSELFDRPAW	TGTGCCAGCAGTGAATTGTTTGACAGGCCCGCCTGG
TRBJ1-2	few	11	TRBV2	.	CASRSREGYTF	TGTGCCAGCCGCTCGAGGGAAGGCTACACCTTC
TRBJ1-1	.	12	TRBV7-9	.	CASSGGRPVPFF	TGTGCCAGCAGCGGGGGGAGGCCGGTACCTTTCTTT
TRBJ1-1	.	15	TRBV7-8	.	CASSSPRGMNTEAFF	TGTGCCAGCAGCTCGCCCAGGGGTATGAACACTGAAGCTTTCTTT
TRBJ2-2	.	12	TRBV9	.	CASSLNTGELFF	TGTGCCAGCAGCTTAAACACCGGGGAGCTGTTTTTT
TRBJ1-6	few	14	TRBV9	.	CASTAGSGNSPLHF	TGTGCCAGCACCGCAGGGTCTGGCAATTCACCCCTCCACTTT
TRBJ2-3	.	19	TRBV29-1	TRBD1	CSVAISTPRDRGRADTQYF	TGCAGCGTTGCCATATCTACTCCGCGGGACAGGGGGCGAGCAGATACGCAGTATTTT
TRBJ2-4	.	13	TRBV11-3	TRBD1	CASSYQGDNIQYF	TGTGCCAGCAGCTACCAGGGGGACAACATTCAGTACTTC
TRBJ2-7	.	13	TRBV5-5	.	CASSFGLLYEQYF	TGTGCCAGCAGCTTCGGACTACTATACGAGCAGTACTTC
TRBJ2-7	.	13	TRBV19	TRBD1	CASSISQGDEQYF	TGTGCCAGTAGTATCTCTCAGGGGGACGAGCAGTACTTC
TRBJ2-1	.	14	TRBV19	.	CASSLVPSYNEQFF	TGTGCCAGTTCCCTAGTCCCCTCCTACAATGAGCAGTTCTTC